Listed below are T cell receptor beta chains from one sample, sequenced in a study of T cells in Graves' hyperthyroidism and ophthalmopathy. TCRdb analysed the multiplex PCR reads with MiXCR anew, one entry per CDR3 protein. The repertoire holds more than 450,000 distinct CDR3 sequences, with about 20% as singletons. The specimen was blood. The receptor set was obtained from a man aged 35 to 55 with Graves' ophthalmopathy. The CDR3 runs from the conserved cysteine through the conserved F or W. The order of the fields is D gene, clone size, J gene, V gene, CDR3 protein, CDR3 DNA. The D gene is left open where the match is weak. Rows give clone size only sometimes, using once, few, many, or a class for an expanded clone.

D gene: TRBD1; clone size: few; J gene: TRBJ2-1; V gene: TRBV20-1; CDR3 protein: CSARVGTGIGNEQFF; CDR3 DNA: TGCAGTGCTAGAGTCGGGACAGGGATTGGCAATGAGCAGTTCTTC
D gene: TRBD1; clone size: few; J gene: TRBJ1-1; V gene: TRBV12-3/TRBV12-4; CDR3 protein: CASTPRQGEAFF; CDR3 DNA: TGTGCCAGCACCCCTCGACAGGGGGAAGCTTTCTTT
D gene: .; clone size: few; J gene: TRBJ2-1; V gene: TRBV7-2; CDR3 protein: CASSLLSKVLNEQFF; CDR3 DNA: TGTGCCAGCAGCTTACTCTCGAAAGTATTGAATGAGCAGTTCTTC
D gene: .; clone size: many; J gene: TRBJ2-1; V gene: TRBV28; CDR3 protein: CASLTDSYNEQFF; CDR3 DNA: TGTGCCAGTCTTACAGACTCCTACAATGAGCAGTTCTTC
D gene: TRBD2; clone size: .; J gene: TRBJ2-3; V gene: TRBV28; CDR3 protein: CASSPPPGLAGGPGGGQYF; CDR3 DNA: TGTGCCAGCAGTCCACCCCCGGGACTAGCGGGAGGCCCCGGGGGTGGGCAGTATTTT
D gene: TRBD2; clone size: .; J gene: TRBJ2-1; V gene: TRBV27; CDR3 protein: CASSFLTSANNEQFF; CDR3 DNA: TGTGCCAGCAGTTTCCTGACTAGCGCTAACAATGAGCAGTTCTTC
D gene: .; clone size: .; J gene: TRBJ1-5; V gene: TRBV29-1; CDR3 protein: CSVEVQAGQPQHF; CDR3 DNA: TGCAGCGTTGAAGTGCAGGCAGGTCAGCCCCAGCATTTT
D gene: TRBD1; clone size: many; J gene: TRBJ2-7; V gene: TRBV5-6; CDR3 protein: CASSFGTAYLLGEQYF; CDR3 DNA: TGTGCCAGCAGCTTTGGGACAGCCTATCTCCTAGGCGAGCAGTACTTC
D gene: .; clone size: many; J gene: TRBJ2-1; V gene: TRBV3-1; CDR3 protein: CASSPSGTLVHEQFF; CDR3 DNA: TGTGCCAGCAGCCCATCCGGGACACTCGTACATGAGCAGTTCTTC
D gene: .; clone size: few; J gene: TRBJ1-6; V gene: TRBV6-1; CDR3 protein: CASRKQGRGSPLHF; CDR3 DNA: TGTGCCAGCAGAAAACAGGGAAGGGGTTCACCCCTCCACTTT
D gene: TRBD2; clone size: few; J gene: TRBJ2-7; V gene: TRBV6-5; CDR3 protein: CASSYQATSPYEQYF; CDR3 DNA: TGTGCCAGCAGTTATCAGGCGACTAGCCCCTACGAGCAGTACTTC
D gene: TRBD2; clone size: many; J gene: TRBJ2-5; V gene: TRBV28; CDR3 protein: CASSLESGRGIDQETQYF; CDR3 DNA: TGTGCCAGCAGTTTAGAAAGCGGGAGGGGGATTGACCAAGAGACCCAGTACTTC
D gene: TRBD2; clone size: .; J gene: TRBJ2-1; V gene: TRBV11-2; CDR3 protein: CASGYPPTGTSGSRNEQFF; CDR3 DNA: TGTGCCAGCGGATACCCCCCTACCGGGACTAGCGGGAGTAGGAATGAGCAGTTCTTC
D gene: .; clone size: .; J gene: TRBJ1-1; V gene: TRBV4-1; CDR3 protein: CASKGHPNTEAFF; CDR3 DNA: TGCGCCAGCAAAGGGCACCCGAACACTGAAGCTTTCTTT
D gene: TRBD2; clone size: many; J gene: TRBJ2-1; V gene: TRBV7-2; CDR3 protein: CASSFGGSGRGEQFF; CDR3 DNA: TGTGCCAGCAGCTTCGGGGGGAGCGGGAGGGGTGAGCAGTTCTTC
D gene: .; clone size: many; J gene: TRBJ2-2; V gene: TRBV11-2; CDR3 protein: CASSSLYTGELFF; CDR3 DNA: TGTGCCAGCAGCTCCCTCTACACCGGGGAGCTGTTTTTT
D gene: .; clone size: .; J gene: TRBJ2-2; V gene: TRBV20-1; CDR3 protein: CSAARDVTGELFF; CDR3 DNA: TGCAGTGCAGCTCGGGACGTCACCGGGGAGCTGTTTTTT
D gene: .; clone size: few; J gene: TRBJ2-1; V gene: TRBV7-2; CDR3 protein: CASSSQGYEQFF; CDR3 DNA: TGTGCCAGCAGCTCCCAGGGGTACGAGCAGTTCTTC
D gene: TRBD2; clone size: .; J gene: TRBJ2-1; V gene: TRBV15; CDR3 protein: CATSRQRAGGRGEQFF; CDR3 DNA: TGTGCCACCAGCCGTCAAAGAGCGGGGGGGCGCGGTGAGCAGTTCTTC
D gene: TRBD2; clone size: few; J gene: TRBJ2-3; V gene: TRBV5-4; CDR3 protein: CASSPGGLAGADTQYF; CDR3 DNA: TGTGCCAGCAGCCCGGGGGGACTAGCGGGGGCAGATACGCAGTATTTT
D gene: .; clone size: many; J gene: TRBJ2-1; V gene: TRBV11-3; CDR3 protein: CASSRLENEQFF; CDR3 DNA: TGTGCCAGCAGCCGACTAGAAAATGAGCAGTTCTTC
D gene: .; clone size: many; J gene: TRBJ1-1; V gene: TRBV20-1; CDR3 protein: CSARVSTEAFF; CDR3 DNA: TGCAGTGCTAGAGTCTCCACTGAAGCTTTCTTT
D gene: .; clone size: .; J gene: TRBJ1-6; V gene: TRBV25-1; CDR3 protein: CASSDPSGEGGNSPLHF; CDR3 DNA: TGTGCCAGCAGTGACCCCTCCGGAGAAGGGGGAAATTCACCCCTCCACTTT
D gene: .; clone size: many; J gene: TRBJ2-2; V gene: TRBV7-3; CDR3 protein: CASSLKMRGNTGELFF; CDR3 DNA: TGTGCCAGCAGCTTAAAAATGCGGGGCAACACCGGGGAGCTGTTTTTT
D gene: TRBD2; clone size: many; J gene: TRBJ2-7; V gene: TRBV7-2; CDR3 protein: CASSADGSGRVYEQYF; CDR3 DNA: TGTGCCAGCAGCGCAGACGGTAGCGGGAGGGTCTACGAGCAGTACTTC
D gene: .; clone size: few; J gene: TRBJ2-5; V gene: TRBV6-2/TRBV6-3; CDR3 protein: CASSYPTETQYF; CDR3 DNA: TGTGCCAGCAGTTACCCAACGGAGACCCAGTACTTC
D gene: TRBD2; clone size: .; J gene: TRBJ2-1; V gene: TRBV7-9; CDR3 protein: CASSQPGLASNEQFF; CDR3 DNA: TGTGCCAGCAGCCAACCGGGACTAGCGAGTAATGAGCAGTTCTTC
D gene: .; clone size: few; J gene: TRBJ1-1; V gene: TRBV18; CDR3 protein: CASSPRLLGAHTEAFF; CDR3 DNA: TGTGCCAGCTCACCACGTCTACTGGGGGCCCACACTGAAGCTTTCTTT
D gene: .; clone size: many; J gene: TRBJ2-1; V gene: TRBV27; CDR3 protein: CASSTYNEQFF; CDR3 DNA: TGTGCCAGCAGTACCTACAATGAGCAGTTCTTC
D gene: TRBD1; clone size: many; J gene: TRBJ2-7; V gene: TRBV27; CDR3 protein: CASSSRTGLYEQYF; CDR3 DNA: TGTGCCAGCAGTTCCCGGACAGGGCTATACGAGCAGTACTTC
D gene: TRBD1; clone size: few; J gene: TRBJ2-1; V gene: TRBV5-1; CDR3 protein: CVSSYVSGQGNEQFF; CDR3 DNA: TGCGTCAGCAGCTACGTATCGGGACAGGGCAATGAGCAGTTCTTC
D gene: .; clone size: .; J gene: TRBJ2-1; V gene: TRBV7-2; CDR3 protein: CASSWGRNNEQFF; CDR3 DNA: TGTGCCAGCAGCTGGGGACGGAACAATGAGCAGTTCTTC
D gene: TRBD1; clone size: many; J gene: TRBJ2-2; V gene: TRBV12-3/TRBV12-4; CDR3 protein: CASSVNRGRLDGELFF; CDR3 DNA: TGTGCCAGCAGTGTCAACAGGGGGCGCTTGGACGGGGAGCTGTTTTTT
D gene: TRBD2; clone size: many; J gene: TRBJ2-1; V gene: TRBV18; CDR3 protein: CASSPGSSGRTNEQFF; CDR3 DNA: TGTGCCAGCTCACCTGGGTCTAGCGGGAGGACCAATGAGCAGTTCTTC
D gene: TRBD1; clone size: few; J gene: TRBJ2-1; V gene: TRBV6-1; CDR3 protein: CASRAGQGNEQFF; CDR3 DNA: TGTGCCAGCAGAGCGGGACAGGGGAATGAGCAGTTCTTC
D gene: .; clone size: .; J gene: TRBJ1-1; V gene: TRBV7-9; CDR3 protein: CASSPHQGEAFF; CDR3 DNA: TGTGCCAGCAGCCCACACCAGGGAGAAGCTTTCTTT
D gene: .; clone size: .; J gene: TRBJ1-2; V gene: TRBV3-1; CDR3 protein: CASSLKGGLDGYTF; CDR3 DNA: TGTGCCAGCAGCCTAAAGGGAGGGCTTGATGGCTACACCTTC
D gene: .; clone size: many; J gene: TRBJ1-1; V gene: TRBV12-3/TRBV12-4; CDR3 protein: CASSSRRGRFEAFF; CDR3 DNA: TGTGCCAGCAGCTCCCGACGGGGCAGATTCGAAGCTTTCTTT
D gene: .; clone size: many; J gene: TRBJ2-2; V gene: TRBV2; CDR3 protein: CASRGDTGELFF; CDR3 DNA: TGTGCCAGCAGGGGGGACACCGGGGAGCTGTTTTTT
D gene: .; clone size: few; J gene: TRBJ1-2; V gene: TRBV7-9; CDR3 protein: CASSPRDPRAHGYTF; CDR3 DNA: TGTGCCAGCAGCCCTAGGGACCCGAGGGCGCATGGCTACACCTTC
D gene: TRBD2; clone size: .; J gene: TRBJ2-1; V gene: TRBV20-1; CDR3 protein: CSAPERTSGPERGNEQFF; CDR3 DNA: TGCAGTGCTCCTGAAAGGACTAGCGGACCCGAAAGGGGCAATGAGCAGTTCTTC
D gene: .; clone size: .; J gene: TRBJ1-2; V gene: TRBV7-2; CDR3 protein: CASSLASNRGISNGYTF; CDR3 DNA: TGTGCCAGCAGCTTAGCTAGTAATCGGGGAATTTCTAATGGCTACACCTTC
D gene: .; clone size: .; J gene: TRBJ2-6; V gene: TRBV7-9; CDR3 protein: CASNPQGTSFSGANVLTF; CDR3 DNA: TGTGCCAGCAACCCCCAGGGGACTTCCTTCTCTGGGGCCAACGTCCTGACTTTC
D gene: .; clone size: many; J gene: TRBJ2-1; V gene: TRBV7-2; CDR3 protein: CASSSLATSSYNEQFF; CDR3 DNA: TGTGCCAGCAGCTCGCTAGCGACGAGCTCCTACAATGAGCAGTTCTTC
D gene: .; clone size: many; J gene: TRBJ2-3; V gene: TRBV11-2; CDR3 protein: CASSQVATTDTQYF; CDR3 DNA: TGTGCCAGCAGCCAGGTAGCCACCACAGATACGCAGTATTTT
D gene: TRBD1; clone size: .; J gene: TRBJ1-6; V gene: TRBV6-1; CDR3 protein: CASSRRTGDLPYNSPLHF; CDR3 DNA: TGTGCCAGCAGTCGACGGACAGGGGATCTCCCCTATAATTCACCCCTCCACTTT
D gene: .; clone size: few; J gene: TRBJ2-4; V gene: TRBV25-1; CDR3 protein: CASSGVGGRGKNIQYF; CDR3 DNA: TGTGCCAGCAGTGGCGTAGGAGGGAGAGGCAAAAACATTCAGTACTTC
D gene: .; clone size: few; J gene: TRBJ2-7; V gene: TRBV6-1; CDR3 protein: CASRSRALAYEQYF; CDR3 DNA: TGTGCCAGCAGGTCCCGGGCACTGGCGTACGAGCAGTACTTC
D gene: .; clone size: .; J gene: TRBJ1-6; V gene: TRBV6-2/TRBV6-3; CDR3 protein: CASSYYPPSGDGDSPLHF; CDR3 DNA: TGTGCCAGCAGTTACTACCCCCCCTCGGGGGATGGAGATTCACCCCTCCACTTT
D gene: .; clone size: few; J gene: TRBJ2-1; V gene: TRBV7-2; CDR3 protein: CASTLLGGGASYNEQFF; CDR3 DNA: TGTGCCAGCACCCTGTTAGGGGGGGGGGCATCCTACAATGAGCAGTTCTTC
D gene: .; clone size: .; J gene: TRBJ2-7; V gene: TRBV7-8; CDR3 protein: CASSHAVDPVREQYF; CDR3 DNA: TGTGCCAGCAGCCATGCCGTGGACCCCGTACGGGAGCAGTACTTC